The rows below give T cell receptor beta chains drawn from one sample of a study of blood T cell repertoires in COVID-19. The protocol was immunoSEQ multiplex PCR, while the TCRdb copy is restricted to in-frame clones and leaves out a portion. The data contain around 130,000 clones, approximately 83% of them singletons. Specimen: peripheral blood. The receptors here all came from a woman aged 45-60 years who had recovered from COVID-19. Both conserved end residues are part of each CDR3. The D gene is left open where the match is weak. Size is stated for part of the rows, as once, few or many counts, or as a class when the clone is expanded.

d_call j_call clone_size v_call cdr3_length cdr3_aa cdr3_nt
- TRBJ2-7 - TRBV10-3 13 CAIRDRPSYEQYF TGTGCCATCAGGGACAGACCATCCTACGAGCAGTACTTC
TRBD2 TRBJ2-3 - TRBV6-5 13 CAAEREGTDTQYF TGTGCCGCTGAGCGGGAAGGGACAGATACGCAGTATTTT
TRBD2 TRBJ2-1 few TRBV4-1 17 CASSLSEGTSVNNEQFF TGCGCCAGCAGCCTGTCAGAGGGGACTAGCGTAAACAATGAGCAGTTCTTC
TRBD1 TRBJ2-7 - TRBV10-3 14 CAITRDRGDYEQYF TGTGCCATCACTAGGGACAGGGGAGACTACGAGCAGTACTTC
- TRBJ1-5 - TRBV30 13 CAWSLGSNQPQHF TGTGCCTGGAGTTTGGGCAGTAATCAGCCCCAGCATTTT
TRBD1 TRBJ2-7 once TRBV29-1 14 CSPGQGHGSYEQYF TGCAGCCCGGGACAGGGTCATGGCTCCTACGAGCAGTACTTC
TRBD1 TRBJ1-5 - TRBV5-5 18 CASSLPLARDRGNQPQHF TGTGCCAGCAGCTTGCCGCTTGCCCGGGACAGGGGCAATCAGCCCCAGCATTTT
- TRBJ2-3 - TRBV7-9 15 CASSLAVPATDTQYF TGTGCCAGCAGCTTAGCGGTACCAGCGACAGATACGCAGTATTTT
- TRBJ2-1 - TRBV7-7 13 CASSLEYRGEQFF TGTGCCAGCAGCTTAGAGTATCGAGGCGAGCAGTTCTTC
TRBD2 TRBJ2-7 - TRBV28 14 CASSFGGRTDEQYF TGTGCCAGCAGTTTTGGCGGGAGGACTGATGAGCAGTACTTC
- TRBJ1-2 - TRBV11-2 13 CASSSRLSGGYTF TGTGCCAGCAGCTCCCGATTATCCGGTGGCTACACCTTC
- TRBJ2-5 - TRBV6-6 14 CASRNTQGGETQYF TGTGCCAGCAGGAACACCCAGGGAGGAGAGACCCAGTACTTC
- TRBJ2-6 - TRBV7-3 15 CASSLAGSGANVLTF TGTGCCAGCAGCCTCGCGGGCTCTGGGGCCAACGTCCTGACTTTC
- TRBJ1-6 once TRBV4-2 15 CASSQPGSNNSPLHF TGTGCCAGCAGCCAACCAGGGTCAAATAATTCACCCCTCCACTTT
- TRBJ2-7 - TRBV19 13 CASSMLGSYEQYF TGTGCCAGTAGTATGCTCGGTTCCTACGAGCAGTACTTC
TRBD2 TRBJ2-3 - TRBV13 15 CASSLRAGPEDTQYF TGTGCCAGCAGCCTAAGAGCGGGGCCCGAAGATACGCAGTATTTT
- TRBJ2-7 - TRBV7-2 14 CASSLINSGTEQYF TGTGCCAGCAGCCTGATCAATAGCGGAACCGAGCAGTACTTC
TRBD1 TRBJ1-3 - TRBV10-2 17 CASSESGTANSGNTIYF TGCGCCAGCAGTGAGTCTGGGACAGCCAACTCTGGAAACACCATATATTTT
- TRBJ2-5 - TRBV11-2 14 CASSVVGRHETQYF TGTGCCAGCAGCGTCGTCGGCAGGCACGAGACCCAGTACTTC
TRBD1 TRBJ1-1 - TRBV9 14 CASSGGQGGSEAFF TGTGCCAGCAGCGGAGGACAGGGCGGCTCTGAAGCTTTCTTT
- TRBJ2-1 - TRBV2 12 CASRSDSPEQFF TGTGCCAGCAGGTCCGACTCTCCTGAGCAGTTCTTC
- TRBJ1-2 - TRBV5-4 14 CASSFLGGAIGYTF TGTGCCAGCAGCTTTTTAGGGGGGGCGATTGGCTACACCTTC
- TRBJ1-1 - TRBV27 13 CASSSSHRTEAFF TGTGCCAGCAGTTCCTCTCACAGGACTGAAGCTTTCTTT
TRBD2 TRBJ2-3 once TRBV7-9 15 CASSLNTGGADTQYF TGTGCCAGCAGCCTTAATACGGGAGGTGCGGATACGCAGTATTTT
- TRBJ2-2 - TRBV9 13 CASSATRAGELFF TGTGCCAGCAGCGCAACGCGCGCCGGGGAGCTGTTTTTT
TRBD1 TRBJ2-7 - TRBV7-2 14 CASSSMGDRAEQYF TGTGCCAGCAGCTCCATGGGGGACAGGGCGGAGCAGTACTTC
TRBD1 TRBJ1-4 - TRBV5-4 15 CASSSNPDRGSKLFF TGTGCCAGCAGTTCTAATCCGGACAGGGGGTCAAAACTGTTTTTT
- TRBJ2-7 - TRBV4-1 13 CASSQTTAYEQYF TGCGCCAGCAGCCAAACAACAGCCTACGAGCAGTACTTC
- TRBJ2-7 - TRBV9 15 CASSVVRDSAYEQYF TGTGCCAGCAGCGTAGTGAGGGATTCCGCCTACGAGCAGTACTTC
- TRBJ1-2 many TRBV7-8 13 CASSFQRDDGYTF TGTGCCAGCAGCTTCCAGAGGGATGACGGCTACACCTTC
TRBD1 TRBJ2-7 - TRBV10-3 16 CAISALGQGRTYEQYF TGTGCCATCAGTGCCCTCGGACAGGGTCGGACCTACGAGCAGTACTTC